The 28 T cell receptor beta chains below come from one sample, sequenced in a study of T cell repertoires in cytomegalovirus infection. TCRdb ran MiXCR on the reads and lists one entry per CDR3 protein. The data show 450,000 to 600,000 distinct CDR3 sequences, about 11% seen once. The sequencing input was PBMCs. These receptors originate from a human donor in good health (CMV status not recorded). Some clones in this sample may be carry-over from other donors' samples.

This clonotype was observed many times. The DNA of the CDR3 is TGTGCCAGCAGTTTGGGCAGGGAGGCTATTTCTCTCGCAGATACGCAGTATTTT. Amino acids: CASSLGREAISLADTQYF. The chain recombines TRBV27 with TRBJ2-3; tentatively, D is TRBD2 (6 bases). The germline V and J ends were trimmed by 3 bases and 4 bases, with 23 bases remaining between them. In germline, CDR1 is MNHEY, CDR2 SMNVEV (reference sequence). The CDR3 runs to 18 residues.

This clonotype was seen many times. The CDR3 is CAISEMKLQTQYF. The CDR3 bases are TGTGCCATCAGTGAGATGAAGTTACAGACCCAGTACTTC. V usage is TRBV10-3 and J usage is TRBJ2-5; D remains ambiguous. The V end was cut by 2 bases, the J end by 6 bases, with 10 bases between. Germline CDR1 ENHRY, CDR2 SYGVKD. The CDR3 totals 13 residues.

The table lists this clonotype with many counts. The rearrangement joins TRBV6-4 to TRBJ2-3; 8 nucleotides match TRBD2. CDR1 is MRHNA, CDR2 SNTAGT, per germline. The CDR3 sequence is 15 residues long. V was pared by 3 bases and J by 0 bases, with 2 bases of the junction left unmatched. This CDR3 reads CASSEASGSTDTQYF. In DNA, the CDR3 is TGTGCCAGCAGTGAGGCTAGCGGGAGCACAGATACGCAGTATTTT.

This clonotype has more than one count but fewer than ten. V and J are TRBV7-3 and TRBJ2-7, with TRBD2 identical over 11 bases. The V and J ends lost 0 bases and 4 bases, in that order; junction bases with no gene match: 2. The CDR3 sequence is 15 residues long. Germline loops: CDR1 SGHTA, CDR2 FQGTGA. This CDR3 reads CASSLTASGRYEQYF. CDR3 bases: TGTGCCAGCAGCTTAACGGCTAGCGGGAGGTACGAGCAGTACTTC.

This clonotype came up a few times. This sequence joins TRBV2 and TRBJ2-4, with unresolved D. The germline gives CDR1 SNHLY, CDR2 FYNNEI. Trimming took 8 bases from V and 1 from J, leaving 9 bases between them. This CDR3 has 13 residues. CDR3 DNA: TGTGCCAGCTCGCTGATGGCCAAAAACATTCAGTACTTC. Translated, it gives CASSLMAKNIQYF.

Note on this clonotype: A much larger clonotype is one base distant, so this may be a read error. The conserved phenylalanine or tryptophan normally closing the CDR3 is absent here, so this likely arose from a read error. The chain carries TRBV7-2 and TRBJ1-2; TRBD1 matches at 9 bases. The CDR3 totals 13 residues. Germline trimming cut 5 bases from V and 4 bases from J; bases unmatched to any gene: 2. CDR1 and CDR2 (germline): SGHTA, FQGNSA. CDR3 coding DNA: TGTGCCAGCAGCCTACAGGGGGCCTATGGCTACACCCTC. It translates to CASSLQGAYGYTL.

In its sample, this clonotype was seen many times. The chain uses TRBV11-2 and TRBJ2-3; TRBD2 matches at 11 bases. Germline V CDR1 and CDR2: SGHAT, FQNNGV. The CDR3 is 14 amino acids. V dropped 8 bases and J dropped 6; count of bases not matched to a gene: 7. DNA of the CDR3: TGTGCCAGCCAAATAGCGGGAGGGCGGGATACGCAGTATTTT. It is translated as CASQIAGGRDTQYF.

This clonotype was seen repeatedly, ten times or more. CDR3 DNA: TGTGCCAGCAGCGGCAGGGGAGACTATGGCTACACCTTC. Translation gives CASSGRGDYGYTF. V is TRBV9 and J is TRBJ1-2, with D possibly being TRBD1 (6 bases). Germline V gene lookup returns CDR1 SGDLS and CDR2 YYNGEE. This CDR3 spans 13 amino acids. V gave up 3 bases and J gave up 3 bases, with 9 bases separating them. Supplemented by reference TRBV9 and TRBJ1-2, the full variable domain reads DSGVTQTPKHLITATGQRVTLRCSPRSGDLSVYWYQQSLDQGLQFLIQYYNGEERAKGNILERFSAQQFPDLHSELNLSSLELGDSALYFCASSGRGDYGYTFGSGTRLTVV.

This clonotype was counted between two and nine times. The chain uses TRBV3-1 and TRBJ2-1; 8 bases align to TRBD2. Germline CDR1 LGHDT, CDR2 YNNKEL (reference sequence). Germline trimming cut 0 bases from V and 8 bases from J; bases unmatched to any gene: 3. This CDR3 contains 14 residues. The chain's CDR3 is CASSQEALADEQFF. The CDR3 nucleotides read TGTGCCAGCAGCCAAGAAGCACTAGCGGATGAGCAGTTCTTC.

The V call is TRBV10-3, the J call TRBJ1-1; possible D gene TRBD1, 5 bases. With 0 bases removed from V and 3 bases from J, the gap between germline ends came to 14 bases. The CDR3 is 16 residues long. The germline V gene has CDR1 ENHRY and CDR2 SYGVKD. CDR3 protein: CAISESVLKGDTEAFF. CDR3 nucleotide sequence: TGTGCCATCAGTGAGTCAGTTCTCAAAGGGGACACTGAAGCTTTCTTT.

The chain uses TRBV14 and TRBJ2-1; D is unresolved. The CDR3 contains 15 residues. The V gene's germline CDR1 is SGHDN and CDR2 FVKESK. The V end was cut by 1 base, the J end by 9 bases, with 16 bases between. CDR3 nucleotide sequence: TGTGCCAGCAGCCAAGGGGCAGCTTGGAGTGGTGAGCAGTTCTTC. This sequence encodes CASSQGAAWSGEQFF.

This clonotype was detected ten times or more. V gene TRBV7-3 combines with J gene TRBJ2-1; possibly TRBD2 for D (5 bases). Germline-derived CDR1 and CDR2 are SGHTA and FQGTGA. The V end lost 2 bases, the J end lost 6 bases, and 11 bases lay between the germline ends. There are 14 residues in the CDR3. The CDR3 DNA is TGTGCCAGCAGCTTAGGGCGGGTGAGCAATGAGCAGTTCTTC. It specifies CASSLGRVSNEQFF.

Many counts were recorded for this clonotype. The chain combines TRBV7-6 with TRBJ2-5; TRBD2 is a possible D gene (5 bases). CDR3 length equals 16 residues. The ends were cut back, 2 bases at V and 5 bases at J, with 18 bases in the middle. Germline CDR1 reads SGHVS; CDR2 reads FNYEAQ. CDR3: CASSLRLGAPEETQYF. CDR3 nucleotides: TGTGCCAGCAGCTTACGGCTGGGAGCCCCTGAGGAGACCCAGTACTTC.

In this sample, this clonotype turned up many times. CDR3 bases: TGTGCCAGCGCTAAGAATAGCAATCAGCCCCAGCATTTT. Encoded protein: CASAKNSNQPQHF. The V and J genes are TRBV12-3 or TRBV12-4 and TRBJ1-5; D gene unclear. The CDR3 loop spans 13 amino acids. The V gene lost 8 bases and the J gene lost 0 bases, with 8 bases spanning the gap.

This clonotype was recorded at least ten times. The J gene is TRBJ1-2, the V gene TRBV19, with a tentative D call TRBD1 (5 bases). The germline V and J ends were trimmed by 5 bases and 7 bases, with 14 bases remaining between them. The germline CDR1 and CDR2 sequences are LNHDA and SQIVND (reference sequence). There are 13 residues in the CDR3. The CDR3 nucleotides are TGTGCCAGTAGTTGGGGGTCTAGGACTGGCTACACCTTC. This translates into CASSWGSRTGYTF.

This clonotype appeared many times. J is TRBJ2-2 and V is TRBV12-3 or TRBV12-4; 7 nucleotides line up with TRBD2. The CDR3 totals 16 residues. Losses at the gene ends were 5 bases for V and 4 bases for J; bases not matched to a gene: 10. CDR3 in DNA: TGTGCCAGCAGTCCCGGACTAGTAGGTACCACCGGGGAGCTGTTTTTT. This codes for CASSPGLVGTTGELFF.

This clonotype has only a few counts. V is TRBV9 and J is TRBJ2-1; 7 bases line up with TRBD2. Per the germline V gene, CDR1 is SGDLS and CDR2 is YYNGEE. The J segment lost 5 bases and the V segment lost 4 bases, leaving 6 bases of the junction unmatched. The CDR3 extends over 14 amino acids. The CDR3, as DNA: TGTGCCAGCAGCCGGGGAGGGTTGGACAATGAGCAGTTCTTC. Protein: CASSRGGLDNEQFF.

This clonotype was seen many times. The chain carries TRBV20-1 and TRBJ2-5; TRBD2 agrees at 13 bases. V lost 5 bases to trimming and J lost 5 bases; unmatched junction nucleotides: 8. In germline, CDR1 is DFQATT, CDR2 SNEGSKA (reference sequence). The CDR3 consists of 15 residues. CDR3 residues: CSASLAGGPGETQYF. The CDR3 DNA follows: TGCAGTGCTTCACTAGCGGGAGGGCCCGGGGAGACCCAGTACTTC.

This clonotype was seen many times. The J gene is TRBJ2-5, the V gene TRBV7-6, with no clear D. V was shortened by 7 bases and J by 9 bases, with 15 bases between the two germline ends. CDR3 length: 12 residues. Germline values: CDR1 SGHVS, CDR2 FNYEAQ. This CDR3 is CASTVPPWAQYF. CDR3 DNA: TGTGCCAGCACGGTGCCCCCTTGGGCCCAGTACTTC.

As for this clonotype: Compared with germline, one end of the junction differs, possibly owing to a read error. This chain links TRBV7-9 with TRBJ2-1, with D perhaps TRBD2 (5 bases). The CDR3 spans 13 residues. Germline V gives CDR1 SEHNR, CDR2 FQNEAQ (reference sequence). This chain's CDR3 is CASSSHVGVRKVF. Here the CDR3 DNA reads TGTGCCAGCAGTTCACATGTCGGGGTAAGGAAGGTCTTC.

This clonotype showed up many times. The rearrangement joins TRBV7-9 to TRBJ2-3, with 7 bases aligning to TRBD2. The CDR3 has 15 residues. CDR1 SEHNR and CDR2 FQNEAQ come from the germline V gene (reference sequence). With 6 bases clipped from V and 7 bases from J, the junction kept 13 bases outside the gene matches. CDR3 coding DNA: TGTGCCAGCAGGGTCGGCAGCGGGGCGACTTATACGCAGTATTTT. Translating gives CASRVGSGATYTQYF.

This clonotype was counted between two and nine times. The J gene is TRBJ1-2, the V gene TRBV12-3 or TRBV12-4; D gene unclear. The CDR3 length is 15 residues. Between the trimmed V and J ends, which lost 3 bases and 2 bases, there was a span of 13 bases. CDR3 region: CASSFGTAPNYGYTF. The CDR3 nucleotides read TGTGCCAGCAGTTTTGGTACGGCCCCCAACTATGGCTACACCTTC.

This clonotype was counted ten times or more. The chain has TRBV7-9 and TRBJ2-5; 11 nucleotides match TRBD2. Germline V CDR1 and CDR2: SEHNR, FQNEAQ (reference sequence). The CDR3 is 15 residues long. J was trimmed by 3 bases and V by 1 base; bases with no gene match: 1. CDR3 amino acids: CASSLGGLAEETQYF. The CDR3 DNA reads as TGTGCCAGCAGCTTAGGGGGACTAGCGGAAGAGACCCAGTACTTC.

In this sample, this clonotype turned up many times. The gene calls are TRBV28 and TRBJ1-1, with D perhaps TRBD1 (5 bases). The length of the CDR3 is 13 residues. V was cut by 3 bases and J by 3 bases, with 8 bases left in between. Per germline, CDR1 MDHEN and CDR2 SYDVKM. The CDR3 loop reads CASSFRGYTEAFF. As DNA, the CDR3 is TGTGCCAGCAGTTTTAGGGGATACACTGAAGCTTTCTTT.

The chain uses TRBV5-1 and TRBJ2-3, with 8 bases that match TRBD2. There are 16 residues in the CDR3. Germline loops: CDR1 SGHRS, CDR2 YFSETQ. V lost 2 bases, J lost 0 bases, and 5 bases stayed unmatched. CDR3 loop: CASSLSGGTSTDTQYF. The CDR3 DNA is TGCGCCAGCAGCTTAAGCGGGGGCACTAGCACAGATACGCAGTATTTT. Complete variable domain (other parts from reference TRBV5-1 and TRBJ2-3): KAGVTQTPRYLIKTRGQQVTLSCSPISGHRSVSWYQQTPGQGLQFLFEYFSETQRNKGNFPGRFSGRQFSNSRSEMNVSTLELGDSALYLCASSLSGGTSTDTQYFGPGTRLTVL.

This clonotype has more than one count but fewer than ten. The V gene is TRBV5-4, the J gene TRBJ2-1, with D perhaps given as TRBD1 or TRBD2 (5 bases each). CDR3 length: 16 residues. V dropped 3 bases and J dropped 0 bases, with 13 bases sitting between them. Germline CDR1 SGHNT, CDR2 YYREEE (reference sequence). CDR3 sequence: CASSSKGTSSYNEQFF. The CDR3 DNA is TGTGCCAGCAGCTCCAAAGGGACGAGCTCCTACAATGAGCAGTTCTTC.

This clonotype was seen a handful of times. The chain combines TRBV9 with TRBJ2-5; D might be TRBD1 (5 bases). The germline gives CDR1 SGDLS, CDR2 YYNGEE. The CDR3 covers 13 residues. Trimming stripped 1 base from V and 7 bases from J, with 11 bases between. The CDR3: CASSVSDTGTQYF. The CDR3 DNA reads as TGTGCCAGCAGCGTATCGGACACGGGGACCCAGTACTTC.

This clonotype was recorded many times. The chain is built from TRBV7-9 and TRBJ1-6; 7 bases match TRBD1. Germline V CDR1 and CDR2: SEHNR, FQNEAQ (reference sequence). V lost 5 bases, J lost 8 bases, and 6 bases stayed unmatched. The length of the CDR3 is 14 residues. This CDR3 reads CASSARDSYSPLHF. The CDR3 DNA reads TGTGCCAGCAGCGCCCGGGACAGTTATTCACCCCTCCACTTT.